The clone carrying this T cell receptor (beta chain) was seen at least ten times. Antigen: not known. The data were taken from a study of T cells in Graves' hyperthyroidism and ophthalmopathy. The source of the PBMCs was 8.5 to 10 ml of fresh peripheral blood. TCR beta CDR3 region amplification was performed from RNA transcripts. With the HTBI primer set, the TCR CDR3 went through a first round of RT-PCR. MiXCR, run by TCRdb on the multiplex PCR reads, gives a single entry per CDR3 protein. The sample lists approximately 420,000 distinct CDR3 sequences; under 15% were seen once. Germline V gene lookup returns CDR1 DFQATT and CDR2 SNEGSKA (reference sequence). V was pared by 3 bases and J by 2 bases, with 3 bases of the junction left unmatched. CDR3 length: 13 residues. Whole-study findings and limits: A model built on 13 V-J features separated ophthalmopathy from stable hyperthyroidism.

The chain combines TRBV20-1 with TRBJ2-7; 8 bases align to TRBD2. What was sequenced was blood. This TCR derives from a woman aged 25 to 39 with Graves' hyperthyroidism. Here the CDR3 reads CSARTSVTYEQYF. CDR3 DNA: TGCAGTGCTAGGACTAGCGTGACCTACGAGCAGTACTTC.